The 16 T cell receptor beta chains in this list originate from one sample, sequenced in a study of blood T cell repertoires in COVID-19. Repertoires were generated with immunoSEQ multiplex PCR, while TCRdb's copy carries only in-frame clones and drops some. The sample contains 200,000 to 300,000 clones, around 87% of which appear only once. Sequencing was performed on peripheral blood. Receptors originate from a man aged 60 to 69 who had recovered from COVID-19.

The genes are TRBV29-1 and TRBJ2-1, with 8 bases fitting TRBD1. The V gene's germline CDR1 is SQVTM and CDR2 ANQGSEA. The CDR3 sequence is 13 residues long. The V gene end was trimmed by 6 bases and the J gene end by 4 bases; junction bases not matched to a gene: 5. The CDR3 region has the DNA TGCAGCGTGCGGACAGGGACGTACAATGAGCAGTTCTTC. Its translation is CSVRTGTYNEQFF.

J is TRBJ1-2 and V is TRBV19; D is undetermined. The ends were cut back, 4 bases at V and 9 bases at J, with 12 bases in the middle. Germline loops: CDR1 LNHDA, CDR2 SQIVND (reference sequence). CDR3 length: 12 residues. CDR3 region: CASSRNGDRYTF. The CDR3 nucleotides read TGTGCCAGTAGTAGGAACGGAGATCGCTACACCTTC.

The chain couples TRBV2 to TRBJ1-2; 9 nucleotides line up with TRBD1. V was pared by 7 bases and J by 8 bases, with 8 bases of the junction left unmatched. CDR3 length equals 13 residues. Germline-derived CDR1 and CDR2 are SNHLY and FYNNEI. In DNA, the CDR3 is TGTGCCAGCAACAGGGGGCCCGATCGGGGCTACACCTTC. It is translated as CASNRGPDRGYTF.

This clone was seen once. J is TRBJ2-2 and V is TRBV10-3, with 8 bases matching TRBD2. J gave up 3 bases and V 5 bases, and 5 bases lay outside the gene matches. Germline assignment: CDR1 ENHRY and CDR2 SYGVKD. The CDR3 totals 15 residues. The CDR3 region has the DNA TGTGCCATCAGTACGGGGGGGCCTCACACCGGGGAGCTGTTTTTT. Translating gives CAISTGGPHTGELFF.

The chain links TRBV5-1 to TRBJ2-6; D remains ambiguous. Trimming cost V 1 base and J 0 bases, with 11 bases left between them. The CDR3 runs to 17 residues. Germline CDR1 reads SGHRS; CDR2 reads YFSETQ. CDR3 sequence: CASSLYPSPSGANVLTF. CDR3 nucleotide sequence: TGCGCCAGCAGCTTGTATCCCAGTCCCTCTGGGGCCAACGTCCTGACTTTC.

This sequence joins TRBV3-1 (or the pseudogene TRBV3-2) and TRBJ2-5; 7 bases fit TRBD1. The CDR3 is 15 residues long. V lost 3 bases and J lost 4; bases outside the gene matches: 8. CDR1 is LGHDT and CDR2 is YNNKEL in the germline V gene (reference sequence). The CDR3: CASSHQTGWAETQYF. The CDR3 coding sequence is TGTGCCAGCAGCCACCAGACAGGGTGGGCAGAGACCCAGTACTTC.

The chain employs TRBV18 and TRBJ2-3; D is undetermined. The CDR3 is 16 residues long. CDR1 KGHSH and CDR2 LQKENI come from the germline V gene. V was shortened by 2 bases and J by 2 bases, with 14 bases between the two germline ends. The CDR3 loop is CASSPFSRYNTDTQYF. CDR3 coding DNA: TGTGCCAGCTCACCATTTTCCAGGTATAACACAGATACGCAGTATTTT.

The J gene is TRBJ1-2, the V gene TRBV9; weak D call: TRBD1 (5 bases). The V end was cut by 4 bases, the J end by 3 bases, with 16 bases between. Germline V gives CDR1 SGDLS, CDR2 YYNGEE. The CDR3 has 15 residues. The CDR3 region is CASSTSSGGDYGYTF. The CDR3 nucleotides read TGTGCCAGCAGCACCAGCTCGGGGGGAGACTATGGCTACACCTTC.

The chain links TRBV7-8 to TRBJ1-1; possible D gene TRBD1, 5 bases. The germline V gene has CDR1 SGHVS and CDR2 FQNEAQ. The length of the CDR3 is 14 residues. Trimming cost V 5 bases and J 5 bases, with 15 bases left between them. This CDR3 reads CASSTAGGRTEAFF. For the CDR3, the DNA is TGTGCCAGCAGCACAGCCGGGGGGAGGACTGAAGCTTTCTTT.

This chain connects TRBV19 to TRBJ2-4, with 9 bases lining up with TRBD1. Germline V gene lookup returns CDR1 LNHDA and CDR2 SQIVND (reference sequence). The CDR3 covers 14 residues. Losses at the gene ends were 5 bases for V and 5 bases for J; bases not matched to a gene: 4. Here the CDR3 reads CASSGGQGENIQYF. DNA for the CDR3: TGTGCCAGTAGTGGGGGACAGGGAGAAAACATTCAGTACTTC.

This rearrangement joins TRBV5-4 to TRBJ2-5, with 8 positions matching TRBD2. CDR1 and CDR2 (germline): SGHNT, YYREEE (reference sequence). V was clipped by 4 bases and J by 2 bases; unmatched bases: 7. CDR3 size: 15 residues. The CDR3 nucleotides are TGTGCCAGCAGCCCGACCTCGGGGGGGCAAGAGACCCAGTACTTC. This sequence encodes CASSPTSGGQETQYF.

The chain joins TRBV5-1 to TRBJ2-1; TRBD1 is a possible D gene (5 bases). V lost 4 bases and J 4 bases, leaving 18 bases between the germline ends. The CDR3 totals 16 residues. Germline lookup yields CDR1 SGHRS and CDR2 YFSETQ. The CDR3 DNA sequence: TGCGCCAGCAGCAGAACGACAGCCGACCCATACAATGAGCAGTTCTTC. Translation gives CASSRTTADPYNEQFF.

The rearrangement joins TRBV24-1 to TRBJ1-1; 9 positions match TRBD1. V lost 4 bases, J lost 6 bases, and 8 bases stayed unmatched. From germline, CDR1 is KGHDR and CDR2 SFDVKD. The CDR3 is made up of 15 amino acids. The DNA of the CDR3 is TGTGCCACCAGTGACTCCGGACAGGGGAGATCTGAAGCTTTCTTT. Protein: CATSDSGQGRSEAFF.

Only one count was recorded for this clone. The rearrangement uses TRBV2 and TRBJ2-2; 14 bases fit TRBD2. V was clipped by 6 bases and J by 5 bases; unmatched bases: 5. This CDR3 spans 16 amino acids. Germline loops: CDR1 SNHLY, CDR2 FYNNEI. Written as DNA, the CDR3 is TGTGCCAGCAGCCGAGGACTAGCGGGGGGAACCGGGGAGCTGTTTTTT. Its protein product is CASSRGLAGGTGELFF.

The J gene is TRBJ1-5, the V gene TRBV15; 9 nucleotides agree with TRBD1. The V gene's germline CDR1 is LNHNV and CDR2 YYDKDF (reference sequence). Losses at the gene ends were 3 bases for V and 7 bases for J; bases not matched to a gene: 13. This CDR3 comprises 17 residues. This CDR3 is CATSRIPSDRGNQPQHF. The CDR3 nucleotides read TGTGCCACCAGCAGGATTCCTTCGGACAGGGGAAACCAGCCCCAGCATTTT.

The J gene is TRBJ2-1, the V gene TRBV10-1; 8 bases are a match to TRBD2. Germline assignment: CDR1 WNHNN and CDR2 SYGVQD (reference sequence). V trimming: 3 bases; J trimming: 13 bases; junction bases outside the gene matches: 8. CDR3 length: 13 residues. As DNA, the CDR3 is TGCGCCAGCAGTGAAGATCTTGCGGGGGGCCAGTTCTTC. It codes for CASSEDLAGGQFF.